The table lists the clone carrying this T cell receptor (beta chain) with a count of one. Its antigen remains unidentified. The sample has other DNA sequences that encode this CDR3 too. The CDR3 extends over 15 amino acids. Germline V gene lookup returns CDR1 MGHRA and CDR2 YSYEKL. The ends lost 3 bases at V and 0 bases at J; junction bases unmatched: 4. cDNA reverse transcribed from extracted RNA served as the sequencing template. TCRdb's table, derived via immunoSEQ multiplex PCR, lists solely in-frame clones and lacks some. The table has approximately 99,000 clones, 55% to 70% seen once; the top ten hold 20% to 30%. The data are from a study of CD8+ T cells in alopecia areata. Regarding the study as a whole: It was lesional scalp, especially alopecia totalis/universalis, that showed higher clonality than normal scalp.

Alopecia areata patients had lesional scalp punch biopsies and peripheral blood taken from them. This clonotype originated in a human donor with alopecia areata. Sequenced input: NKG2D-low CD8+ T cells sorted from blood. The chain recombines TRBV4-1 with TRBJ2-7, with 8 bases matching TRBD2. The CDR3 DNA is TGCGCCAGCAGCCAGGTTACTAGCGGCTCCTACGAGCAGTACTTC. Translated: CASSQVTSGSYEQYF.